Listed below are T cell receptor beta chains from one sample, sequenced in a study of early stage breast cancer tumors. Sequenced by immunoSEQ multiplex PCR; TCRdb stores in-frame clones only, minus some. The sample has approximately 54,000 clones; just under 80% are singletons. Sequencing was done on a sample of blood. These receptors were taken from a middle-aged person with breast cancer. Both conserved end residues are part of each CDR3.

J gene: TRBJ2-7; V gene: TRBV5-6; CDR3 protein: CASSFGGGLGWREQYF
J gene: TRBJ2-1; V gene: TRBV10-3; CDR3 protein: CAISDLAENNEQFF
J gene: TRBJ2-1; V gene: TRBV27; CDR3 protein: CASRPRIVSKQFF
J gene: TRBJ2-1; V gene: TRBV2; CDR3 protein: CATTLSGTYNEQFF
J gene: TRBJ1-2; V gene: TRBV6-6; CDR3 protein: CASKVGQGNYGYTF
J gene: TRBJ2-3; V gene: TRBV6-5; CDR3 protein: CASSSPDTQYF
J gene: TRBJ2-7; V gene: TRBV2; CDR3 protein: CASSEGTDTYEQYF
J gene: TRBJ1-4; V gene: TRBV5-4; CDR3 protein: CASSSDSGSDEKLFF
J gene: TRBJ2-3; V gene: TRBV13; CDR3 protein: CASTRTSGSWADTQYF
J gene: TRBJ2-1; V gene: TRBV4-1; CDR3 protein: CASSQPGGLTEQFF
J gene: TRBJ2-7; V gene: TRBV5-1; CDR3 protein: CASSLAGGTVYEQYF